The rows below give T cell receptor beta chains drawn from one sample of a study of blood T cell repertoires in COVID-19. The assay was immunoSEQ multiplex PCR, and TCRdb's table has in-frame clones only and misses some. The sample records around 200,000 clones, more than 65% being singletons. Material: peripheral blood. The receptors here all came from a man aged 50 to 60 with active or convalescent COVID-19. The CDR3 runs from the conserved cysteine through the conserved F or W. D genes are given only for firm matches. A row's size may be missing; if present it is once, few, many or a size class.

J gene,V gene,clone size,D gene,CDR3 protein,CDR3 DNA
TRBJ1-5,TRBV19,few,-,CASRVGLGNQPQHF,TGTGCCAGTAGAGTCGGGTTGGGCAATCAGCCCCAGCATTTT
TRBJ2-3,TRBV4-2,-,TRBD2,CASSQEGGRSWDTQYF,TGTGCCAGCAGCCAAGAGGGAGGGAGAAGTTGGGATACGCAGTATTTT
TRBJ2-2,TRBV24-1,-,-,CATSDAVTGTGELFF,TGTGCCACCAGTGATGCAGTAACAGGGACCGGGGAGCTGTTTTTT
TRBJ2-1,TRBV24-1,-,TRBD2,CATSDSGLAGGPGEQFF,TGTGCCACCAGTGATTCGGGACTAGCGGGGGGGCCGGGTGAGCAGTTCTTC
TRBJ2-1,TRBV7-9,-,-,CASSFYYNEQFF,TGTGCCAGCAGCTTCTACTACAATGAGCAGTTCTTC
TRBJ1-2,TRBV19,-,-,CASREEGHYGYTF,TGTGCCAGTAGGGAGGAGGGTCACTATGGCTACACCTTC
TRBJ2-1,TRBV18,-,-,CASSPRGLVNNEQFF,TGTGCCAGCTCACCACGGGGACTGGTTAACAATGAGCAGTTCTTC
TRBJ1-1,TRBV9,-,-,CASSVGGGSDTEAFF,TGTGCCAGCAGCGTAGGAGGGGGAAGTGACACTGAAGCTTTCTTT
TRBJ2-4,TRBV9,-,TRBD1,CASSVFDRATLGNIQYF,TGTGCCAGCAGCGTCTTCGACAGGGCTACCCTTGGAAACATTCAGTACTTC
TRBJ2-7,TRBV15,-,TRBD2,CATSRDLGDYSSYEQYF,TGTGCCACCAGCAGAGATCTTGGGGACTATAGCTCCTACGAGCAGTACTTC
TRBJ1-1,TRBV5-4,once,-,CAIQGRENTEAFF,TGTGCCATACAGGGCAGGGAGAACACTGAAGCTTTCTTT
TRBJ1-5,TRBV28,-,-,CASSSPEGLGQPQHF,TGTGCCAGCAGTTCGCCGGAGGGGCTAGGGCAGCCCCAGCATTTT
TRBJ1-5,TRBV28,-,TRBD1,CASSQRGLNQPQHF,TGTGCCAGCAGCCAGAGGGGGCTTAATCAGCCCCAGCATTTT
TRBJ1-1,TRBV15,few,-,CATSRGAGEAFF,TGTGCCACCAGCCGGGGGGCAGGGGAGGCTTTCTTT
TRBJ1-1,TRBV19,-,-,CASSSQGSTEAFF,TGTGCCAGTAGTAGCCAGGGGAGTACTGAAGCTTTCTTT
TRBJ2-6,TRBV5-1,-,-,CASSRDSSGANVLTF,TGCGCCAGCAGCCGAGACAGCTCTGGGGCCAACGTCCTGACTTTC
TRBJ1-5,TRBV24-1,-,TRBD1,CATSRTGLSNQPQHF,TGTGCCACCAGCAGGACAGGCCTTAGCAATCAGCCCCAGCATTTT
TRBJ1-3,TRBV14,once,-,CASSQTLPPGNTIYF,TGTGCCAGCAGCCAAACTTTACCCCCTGGAAACACCATATATTTT
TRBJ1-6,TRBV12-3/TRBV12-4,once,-,CASRDGGGGPLHF,TGTGCCAGCAGGGATGGCGGGGGAGGACCCCTCCACTTT
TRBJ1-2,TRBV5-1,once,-,CASSLAPDSSYGYTF,TGCGCCAGCAGCTTGGCCCCAGACTCCAGCTATGGCTACACCTTC
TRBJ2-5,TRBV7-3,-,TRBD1,CASSHGQGAGETQYF,TGTGCCAGCAGCCACGGACAGGGGGCGGGGGAGACCCAGTACTTC
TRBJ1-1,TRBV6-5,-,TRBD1,CASWDRYSEAFF,TGTGCCAGCTGGGACAGATATTCTGAAGCTTTCTTT
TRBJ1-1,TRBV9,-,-,CASSVETGNTEAFF,TGTGCCAGCAGCGTAGAGACAGGGAACACTGAAGCTTTCTTT
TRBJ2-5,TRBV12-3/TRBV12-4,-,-,CASSLEDQETQYF,TGTGCCAGCAGTCTGGAGGACCAAGAGACCCAGTACTTC
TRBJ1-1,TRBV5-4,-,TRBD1,CASSQGGRGLGTEAFF,TGTGCCAGCAGCCAGGGCGGGAGGGGGCTCGGCACTGAAGCTTTCTTT
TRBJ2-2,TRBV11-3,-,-,CASSLRQGSNTGELFF,TGTGCCAGCAGCCTGAGGCAGGGGTCAAACACCGGGGAGCTGTTTTTT
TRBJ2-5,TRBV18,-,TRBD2,CASSLGLAGEQETQYF,TGTGCCAGCTCACTGGGACTAGCGGGGGAACAAGAGACCCAGTACTTC
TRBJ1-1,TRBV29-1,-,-,CSVAGGSEAFF,TGCAGCGTTGCGGGAGGGTCTGAAGCTTTCTTT
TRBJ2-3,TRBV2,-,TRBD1,CASSFRGRLDTQYF,TGTGCCAGCAGTTTCAGGGGGCGCCTAGATACGCAGTATTTT
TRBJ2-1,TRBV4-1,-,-,CASSQGGDPLHEQFF,TGCGCCAGCAGCCAAGGGGGGGACCCGCTCCATGAGCAGTTCTTC
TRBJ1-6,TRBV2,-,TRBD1,CASSEATGGSPLHF,TGTGCCAGCAGTGAAGCGACAGGGGGATCACCCCTCCACTTT
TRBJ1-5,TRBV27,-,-,CASSLGGLGNQPQHF,TGTGCCAGCAGTTTAGGGGGCTTGGGCAATCAGCCCCAGCATTTT
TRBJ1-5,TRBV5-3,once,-,CARSLGDKWTQPQHF,TGTGCCAGAAGCTTGGGGGACAAGTGGACTCAGCCCCAGCATTTT
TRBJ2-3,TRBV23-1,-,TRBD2,CASSHSGLPETDTQYF,TGCGCCAGCAGTCACTCGGGACTACCCGAAACAGATACGCAGTATTTT
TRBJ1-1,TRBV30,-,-,CAWMAQQWSEAFF,TGTGCCTGGATGGCTCAACAGTGGTCGGAAGCTTTCTTT
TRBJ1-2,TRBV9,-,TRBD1,CASSVTGNGYTF,TGTGCCAGCAGCGTGACAGGGAATGGCTACACCTTC
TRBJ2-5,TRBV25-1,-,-,CASSDLETQYF,TGTGCCAGCAGTGACCTAGAGACCCAGTACTTC
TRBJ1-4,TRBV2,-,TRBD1,CASTRTGSDEKLFF,TGTGCCAGCACCAGGACAGGGAGTGATGAAAAACTGTTTTTT
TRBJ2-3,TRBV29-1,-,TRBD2,CSVDPVAGGADTQYF,TGCAGCGTTGATCCTGTAGCGGGGGGAGCAGATACGCAGTATTTT
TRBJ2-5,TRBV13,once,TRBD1,CASSPRDRLQETQYF,TGTGCCAGCAGCCCCCGGGACAGACTACAAGAGACCCAGTACTTC
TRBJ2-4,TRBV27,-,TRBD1,CASRPFTGTGDGDIQYF,TGTGCCAGCAGACCTTTTACCGGGACAGGGGATGGAGACATTCAGTACTTC